This TCR beta chain appears in the sequencing data of a study of T-cell reconstitution after alpha-beta-depleted transplantation in children. Preparation of the TCRbeta library involved a method that used unique molecular identifiers. From the PCR reads, TCRdb called clonotypes with MiXCR, one entry per CDR3 protein. The repertoire has about 500,000 distinct CDR3 sequences, 9.5% to 12% of them found once; the top ten carry about 15%. Germline lookup yields CDR1 SQVTM and CDR2 ANQGSEA. V lost 4 bases and J 7 bases, leaving 14 bases between the germline ends. CDR3 length: 13 residues. Study findings and constraints: Some patients' high day-60 TCRbeta diversity was attributed to recipient cells surviving conditioning. Several hundred expanded graft clones reportedly gave rise to the alpha-beta T cells present about two months after transplant. T-cell counts and diversity at one year post-transplant came mainly from newly produced T cells.

This clonotype was detected only a few times. What it binds is unknown. Sequenced here: PBMCs, mostly from graft donor cells, sampled 180 days after TCRalphabeta/CD19-depleted stem cell transplant. This sequence joins TRBV29-1 and TRBJ1-5, with D uncertain. The sequence was obtained from a female patient under 10 years old who had a stem cell transplant for aplastic anemia, so the T cells may come from the graft donor. Written as DNA, the CDR3 is TGCAGCGTTGCCCGGGAGATCGGGCAGCCCCAGCATTTT. It encodes CSVAREIGQPQHF.